A selection of T cell receptor beta chains follows, all from one sample in a study of shared clonotypes between healthy human individuals. Libraries were prepared by immunoSEQ multiplex PCR; TCRdb keeps only in-frame clonotypes and omits some of them. The table records about 2 million clones, about 95% of them present only once. Sequencing was done on a sample of naive CD8+ T cells sorted from blood. The receptor set was obtained from a man between 18 and 35 years old in good health. Both conserved end residues are part of each CDR3. The order of the fields is V gene, clone size, J gene, CDR3 protein. Where a row states a size, it is once, few, many or the class of an expanded clone; other rows omit it.

>TRBV19|once|TRBJ2-7
CASSTGQGNPAYYEQYF
>TRBV11-2|NA|TRBJ2-7
CASSSAPKWGDEQYF
>TRBV27|once|TRBJ1-1
CASKDRVFTEAFF
>TRBV27|NA|TRBJ1-3
CASSSQGLLPGNTIYF
>TRBV28|NA|TRBJ2-2
CAIRGNTGELFF
>TRBV9|NA|TRBJ1-1
CASSVGRGKNTEAFF
>TRBV5-4|once|TRBJ1-4
CASSLGPGGEKLFF
>TRBV29-1|NA|TRBJ1-6
CSVGQDHNSPLHF
>TRBV27|NA|TRBJ2-5
CASSSAYQETQYF
>TRBV10-3|once|TRBJ2-7
CAISESKQVLYEQYF
>TRBV7-9|NA|TRBJ2-1
CASSTTSGRAWNEQFF
>TRBV28|NA|TRBJ2-7
CASREGQVLYEQYF
>TRBV28|NA|TRBJ1-5
CASSPTLGTGVYSNQPQHF
>TRBV13|few|TRBJ1-2
CASTLTEGYTF
>TRBV5-1|NA|TRBJ2-1
CASRLVGEQFF
>TRBV10-3|NA|TRBJ1-2
CAISESPGSYGYTF
>TRBV5-1|NA|TRBJ2-3
CASSLDPLAGDTQYF
>TRBV5-6|NA|NA
CASSLVQGAGGEQYF
>TRBV11-2|NA|TRBJ2-5
CASSFNVGETQYF
>TRBV27|NA|TRBJ2-1
CASRRGGEDNEQFF
>TRBV6-5|NA|TRBJ2-5
CASSYWGGGETQYF
>TRBV7-9|once|TRBJ2-7
CASSWGQDPYEQYF
>TRBV6-1|NA|TRBJ1-1
CASSADRGYTEAFF
>TRBV7-9|NA|TRBJ2-3
CASSLVVSMVEDTQYF
>TRBV27|NA|TRBJ1-4
CASSFATGEWGEKLFF
>TRBV12-1|once|TRBJ2-7
CASSWALARSTSGGTSYEQYF
>TRBV27|NA|TRBJ1-1
CASSLGQGATEAFF
>TRBV10-3|NA|TRBJ1-3
CAISESGISASGNTIYF
>TRBV5-6|NA|TRBJ2-7
CASSSPGTLYEQYF
>TRBV11-2|NA|TRBJ2-1
CASSLEGWEQFF
>TRBV27|few|TRBJ1-5
CASSPRASDPQHF
>TRBV2|NA|TRBJ1-2
CASSEFKGSDGYTF
>TRBV6-5|NA|TRBJ2-2
CASSSGTNTGELFF
>TRBV19|NA|TRBJ2-7
CASIAPSSGNCEQYF
>TRBV30|NA|TRBJ2-3
CAWSLTGFSTDTQYF
>TRBV19|NA|TRBJ1-1
CASSVLGGAHGTEAFF
>TRBV4-3|NA|TRBJ1-5
CASSQAGFEQGSNQPQHF
>TRBV5-1|NA|TRBJ2-2
CASSLVAGLGGELFF
>TRBV7-8|NA|TRBJ2-7
CASSSLAGVLYEQYF
>TRBV9|NA|TRBJ2-7
CASSPPRGTPYEQYF
>TRBV7-9|few|TRBJ1-2
CASSLQDRIANYGYTF
>TRBV25-1|NA|TRBJ2-7
CASQSGGSYEQYF
>TRBV5-4|NA|TRBJ1-4
CASSPDEKLFF
>TRBV13|NA|TRBJ2-1
CASSPLTTGTSGGNEQFF
>TRBV9|NA|TRBJ2-7
CASSVESNLYEQYF
>TRBV9|NA|TRBJ2-1
CASSVARSPANEQFF